This T cell receptor beta chain comes out of a study of T cell responses to AZD1222 COVID-19 vaccine. The sample holds one count of this clone. Antigen: not known. Study-wide points: Mostly white British, mostly female donors; authors suggested clonal diversity may be underestimated. A rise in Spike-specific TCR breadth and depth followed two AZD1222 doses. Targeting of unmutated variant regions was reportedly seen in nearly half of spike-specific TCRs. The study identified only a handful of AZD1222 recipients as seropositive at baseline.

The assay was immunoSEQ multiplex PCR, and TCRdb's table has in-frame clones only and misses some. The sample lists 98,000 or so clones, about 91% seen once, with approximately 19% in the top ten. The CDR3 runs to 19 residues. Germline-derived CDR1 and CDR2 are SGHAT and FQNNGV. Trimming cost V 5 bases and J 6 bases; bases outside gene matches: 22. The specimen was peripheral blood, collected on day 0 of AZD1222 vaccination. The chain recombines TRBV11-2 with TRBJ2-3; 8 nucleotides match TRBD2. The sequence was collected from an adult in good health. The DNA of the CDR3 is TGTGCCAGCAGCGCAAGAGGGACTAGTGGGGGGGCTTCGTTGGATACGCAGTATTTT. Translation gives CASSARGTSGGASLDTQYF.